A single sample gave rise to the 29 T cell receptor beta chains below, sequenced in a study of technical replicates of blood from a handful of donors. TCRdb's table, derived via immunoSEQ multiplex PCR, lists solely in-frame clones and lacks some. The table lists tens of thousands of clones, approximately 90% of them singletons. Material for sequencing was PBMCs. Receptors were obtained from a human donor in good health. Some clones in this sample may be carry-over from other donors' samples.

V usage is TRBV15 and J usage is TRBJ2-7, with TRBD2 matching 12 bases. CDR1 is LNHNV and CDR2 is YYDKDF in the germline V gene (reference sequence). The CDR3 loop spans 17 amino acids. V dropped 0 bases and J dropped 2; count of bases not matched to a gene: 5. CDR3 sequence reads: CATSRDIRLAGAYEQYF. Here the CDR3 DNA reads TGTGCCACCAGCAGAGACATAAGACTAGCGGGAGCCTACGAGCAGTACTTC.

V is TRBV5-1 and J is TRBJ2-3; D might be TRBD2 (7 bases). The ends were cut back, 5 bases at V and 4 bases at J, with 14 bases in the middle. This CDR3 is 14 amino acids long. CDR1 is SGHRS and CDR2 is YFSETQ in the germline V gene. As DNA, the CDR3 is TGCGCCAGCAGGGCGGGGGCGAGAGCAGATACGCAGTATTTT. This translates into CASRAGARADTQYF.

CDR3 nucleotide sequence: TGCGCCAGCAGCCAAGATTCCGTGTCCTACAATGAGCAGTTCTTC. The encoded protein is CASSQDSVSYNEQFF. This sequence joins TRBV4-3 and TRBJ2-1; D is unclear. The length of the CDR3 is 15 residues. Trimming took 0 bases from V and 1 from J, leaving 7 bases between them. Germline CDR1 reads LGHNA; CDR2 reads YSLEER.

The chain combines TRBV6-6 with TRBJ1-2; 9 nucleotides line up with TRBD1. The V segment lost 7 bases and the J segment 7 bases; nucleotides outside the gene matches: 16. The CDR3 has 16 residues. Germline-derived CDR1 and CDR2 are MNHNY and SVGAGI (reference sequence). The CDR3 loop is CASTFGTGLKRGGYTF. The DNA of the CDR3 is TGTGCCAGCACCTTCGGGACAGGGTTAAAGAGGGGTGGCTACACCTTC.

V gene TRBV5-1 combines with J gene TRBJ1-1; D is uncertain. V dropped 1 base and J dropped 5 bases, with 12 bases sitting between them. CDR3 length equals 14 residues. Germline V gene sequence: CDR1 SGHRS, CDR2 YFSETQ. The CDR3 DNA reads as TGCGCCAGCAGCTTGATGCCGGGGTTGACTGAAGCTTTCTTT. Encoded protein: CASSLMPGLTEAFF. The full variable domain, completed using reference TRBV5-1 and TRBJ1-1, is KAGVTQTPRYLIKTRGQQVTLSCSPISGHRSVSWYQQTPGQGLQFLFEYFSETQRNKGNFPGRFSGRQFSNSRSEMNVSTLELGDSALYLCASSLMPGLTEAFFGQGTRLTVV.

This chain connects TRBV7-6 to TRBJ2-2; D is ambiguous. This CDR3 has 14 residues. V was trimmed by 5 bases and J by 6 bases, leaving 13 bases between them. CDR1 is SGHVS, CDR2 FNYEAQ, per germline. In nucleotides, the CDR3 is TGTGCCAGCAGCCCACAACAGCCTCCCGGGGAGCTGTTTTTT. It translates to CASSPQQPPGELFF.

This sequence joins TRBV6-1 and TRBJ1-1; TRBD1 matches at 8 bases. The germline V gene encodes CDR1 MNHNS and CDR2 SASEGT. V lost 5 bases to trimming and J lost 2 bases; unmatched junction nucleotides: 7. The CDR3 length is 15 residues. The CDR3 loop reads CASSTRTGPNTEAFF. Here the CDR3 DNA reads TGTGCCAGCAGTACTCGGACAGGGCCAAACACTGAAGCTTTCTTT.

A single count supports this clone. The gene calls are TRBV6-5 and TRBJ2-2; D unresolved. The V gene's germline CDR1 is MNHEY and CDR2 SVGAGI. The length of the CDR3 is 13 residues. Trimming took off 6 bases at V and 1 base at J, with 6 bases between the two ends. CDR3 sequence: CASSPWNTGELFF. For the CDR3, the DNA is TGTGCCAGCAGCCCCTGGAACACCGGGGAGCTGTTTTTT.

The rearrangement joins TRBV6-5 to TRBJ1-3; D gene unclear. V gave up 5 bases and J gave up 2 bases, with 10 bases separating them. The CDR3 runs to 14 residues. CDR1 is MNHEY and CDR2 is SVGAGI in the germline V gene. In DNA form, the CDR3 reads TGTGCCAGCAGTGAACGGACTCCTGGAAACACCATATATTTT. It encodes CASSERTPGNTIYF.

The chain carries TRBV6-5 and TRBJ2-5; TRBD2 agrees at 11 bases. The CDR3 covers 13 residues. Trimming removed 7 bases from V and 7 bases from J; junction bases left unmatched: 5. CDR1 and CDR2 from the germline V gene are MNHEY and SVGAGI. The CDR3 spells CASMVAGGRTQYF. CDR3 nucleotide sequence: TGTGCCAGCATGGTAGCGGGGGGGAGGACCCAGTACTTC.

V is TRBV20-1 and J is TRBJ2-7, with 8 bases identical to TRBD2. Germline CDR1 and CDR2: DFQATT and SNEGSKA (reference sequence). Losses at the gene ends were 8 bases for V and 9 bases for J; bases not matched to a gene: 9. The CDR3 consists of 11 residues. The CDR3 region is CSLYGTSMQYF. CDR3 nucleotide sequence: TGCAGTCTATACGGGACTAGTATGCAGTACTTC.

The DNA for the CDR3 is TGTGCCAGCTCACCGGAACAGGGGGCGTTCAATGAGCAGTTCTTC. It translates to CASSPEQGAFNEQFF. The chain joins TRBV18 to TRBJ2-1, with 9 bases identical to TRBD1. Per germline, CDR1 KGHSH and CDR2 LQKENI. J gave up 6 bases and V 3 bases, and 6 bases lay outside the gene matches. This CDR3 region has 15 residues.

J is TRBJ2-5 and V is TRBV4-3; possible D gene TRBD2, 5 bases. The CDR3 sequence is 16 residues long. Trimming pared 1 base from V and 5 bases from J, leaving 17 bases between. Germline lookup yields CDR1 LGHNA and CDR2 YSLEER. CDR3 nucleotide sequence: TGCGCCAGCAGCCAAGGCCGAAGCGCCCGAGGGGAGACCCAGTACTTC. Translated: CASSQGRSARGETQYF.

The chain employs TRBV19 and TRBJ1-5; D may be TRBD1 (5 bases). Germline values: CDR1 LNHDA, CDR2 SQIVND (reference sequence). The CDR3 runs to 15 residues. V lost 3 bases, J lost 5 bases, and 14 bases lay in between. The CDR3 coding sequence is TGTGCCAGTAGTATTGGGGCAGGGACTGATCAGCCCCAGCATTTT. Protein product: CASSIGAGTDQPQHF.

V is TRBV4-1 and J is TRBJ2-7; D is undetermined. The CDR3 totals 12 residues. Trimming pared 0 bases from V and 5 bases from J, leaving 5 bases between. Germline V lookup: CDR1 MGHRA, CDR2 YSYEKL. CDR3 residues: CASSQDLDEQYF. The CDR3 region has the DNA TGCGCCAGCAGCCAAGATCTTGACGAGCAGTACTTC.

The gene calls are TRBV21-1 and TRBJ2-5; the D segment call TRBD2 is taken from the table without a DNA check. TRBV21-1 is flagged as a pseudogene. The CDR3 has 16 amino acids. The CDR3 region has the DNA TGTGCCAGCAGCTTTACACTAGCGGGAGGTGAAGAGACCCAGTACTTC. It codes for CASSFTLAGGEETQYF.

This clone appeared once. CDR3 DNA: TGTGCCAGCAAGCGGGACTTGAACACCGGGGAGCTGTTTTTT. Its translation: CASKRDLNTGELFF. The chain carries TRBV6-5 and TRBJ2-2, with 7 bases matching TRBD2. CDR1 is MNHEY and CDR2 is SVGAGI in the germline V gene. V shed 7 bases, J shed 1 base, and the junction held 3 bases outside the gene matches. The CDR3 is 14 residues long.

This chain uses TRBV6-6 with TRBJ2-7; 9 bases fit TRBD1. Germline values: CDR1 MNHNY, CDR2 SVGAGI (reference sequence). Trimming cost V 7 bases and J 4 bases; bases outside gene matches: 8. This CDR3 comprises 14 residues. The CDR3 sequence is CASTTGTGTYEQYF. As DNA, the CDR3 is TGTGCCAGCACCACCGGGACAGGGACATACGAGCAGTACTTC.

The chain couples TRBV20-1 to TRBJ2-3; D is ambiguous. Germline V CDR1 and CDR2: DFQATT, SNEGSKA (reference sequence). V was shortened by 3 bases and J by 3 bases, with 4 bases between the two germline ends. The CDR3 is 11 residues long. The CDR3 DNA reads TGCAGTGCTAGGTCGACAGATACGCAGTATTTT. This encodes CSARSTDTQYF.

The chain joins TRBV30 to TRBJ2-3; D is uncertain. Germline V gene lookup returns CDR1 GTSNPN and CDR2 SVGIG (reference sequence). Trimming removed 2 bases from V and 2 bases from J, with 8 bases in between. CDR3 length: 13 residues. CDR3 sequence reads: CAWSTTNTDTQYF. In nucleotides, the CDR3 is TGTGCCTGGAGTACAACTAACACAGATACGCAGTATTTT.

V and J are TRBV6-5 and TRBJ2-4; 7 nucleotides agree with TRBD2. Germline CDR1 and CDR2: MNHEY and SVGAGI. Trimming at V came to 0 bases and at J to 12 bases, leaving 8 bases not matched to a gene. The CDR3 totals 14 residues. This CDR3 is CASSYSLGLIPQYF. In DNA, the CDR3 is TGTGCCAGCAGTTACTCGCTGGGACTAATTCCTCAGTACTTC.

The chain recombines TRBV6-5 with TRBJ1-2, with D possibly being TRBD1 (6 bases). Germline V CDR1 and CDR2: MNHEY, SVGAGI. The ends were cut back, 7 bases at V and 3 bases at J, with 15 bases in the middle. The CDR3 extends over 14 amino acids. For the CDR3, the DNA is TGTGCCAGCACCTTGGGGGGGGGCTACTATGGCTACACCTTC. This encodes CASTLGGGYYGYTF.

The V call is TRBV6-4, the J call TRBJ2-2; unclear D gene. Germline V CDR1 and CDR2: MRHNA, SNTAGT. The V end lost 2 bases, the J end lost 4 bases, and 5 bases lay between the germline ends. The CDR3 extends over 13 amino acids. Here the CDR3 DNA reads TGTGCCAGCAGTGACCTCGGCACCGGGGAGCTGTTTTTT. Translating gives CASSDLGTGELFF.

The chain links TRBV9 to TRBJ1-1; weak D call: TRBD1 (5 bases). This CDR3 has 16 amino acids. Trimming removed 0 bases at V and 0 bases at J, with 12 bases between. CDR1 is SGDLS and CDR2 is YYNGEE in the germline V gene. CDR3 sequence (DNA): TGTGCCAGCAGCGTAGTAGGGGTTGGATTGAACACTGAAGCTTTCTTT. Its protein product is CASSVVGVGLNTEAFF.

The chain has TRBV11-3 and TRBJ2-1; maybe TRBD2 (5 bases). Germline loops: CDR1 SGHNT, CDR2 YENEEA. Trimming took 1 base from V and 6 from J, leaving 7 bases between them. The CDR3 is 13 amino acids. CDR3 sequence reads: CASSLGTGNEQFF. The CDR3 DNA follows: TGTGCCAGCAGCTTAGGGACTGGCAATGAGCAGTTCTTC.

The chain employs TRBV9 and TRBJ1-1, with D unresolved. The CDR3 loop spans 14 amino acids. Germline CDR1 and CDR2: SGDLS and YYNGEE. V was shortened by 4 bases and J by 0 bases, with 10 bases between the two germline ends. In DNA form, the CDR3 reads TGTGCCAGCAGCCTTAGCCCGGTGAACACTGAAGCTTTCTTT. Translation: CASSLSPVNTEAFF.

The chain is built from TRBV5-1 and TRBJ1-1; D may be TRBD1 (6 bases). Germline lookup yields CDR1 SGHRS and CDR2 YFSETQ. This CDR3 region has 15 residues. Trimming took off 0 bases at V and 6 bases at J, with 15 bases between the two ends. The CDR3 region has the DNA TGCGCCAGCAGCTTGGGACAGGTCGGTGGATCTGAAGCTTTCTTT. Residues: CASSLGQVGGSEAFF.

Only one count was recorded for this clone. CDR3 residues: CASSSGLSGRITYEQFF. CDR3 in DNA: TGTGCCAGCAGCTCGGGCCTGAGCGGGAGAATTACCTATGAGCAGTTCTTC. The chain combines TRBV13 with TRBJ2-1; 8 bases match TRBD2. This CDR3 has 17 amino acids. The trim removed 4 bases at V and 8 bases at J, leaving 16 bases unmatched. Germline CDR1 reads PRHDT; CDR2 reads FYEKMQ (reference sequence).

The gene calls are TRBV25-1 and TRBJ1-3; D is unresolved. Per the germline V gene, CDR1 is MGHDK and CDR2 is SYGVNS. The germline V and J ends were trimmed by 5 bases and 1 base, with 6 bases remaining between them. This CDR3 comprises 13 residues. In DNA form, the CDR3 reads TGTGCCAGCAGTTACGGGTCTGGAAACACCATATATTTT. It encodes CASSYGSGNTIYF.